These 5 T cell receptor beta chains came from one sample sequenced in a study of cytomegalovirus exposure and HLA in healthy donors. PCR amplification relied on 60 Vbeta primers (plus 13 Jbeta primers). The data were produced by immunoSEQ multiplex PCR, yet TCRdb's version contains in-frame clones alone and is incomplete. The table has roughly 150,000 clones, around 84% seen once. Sequencing was done on a sample of PBMCs. These receptor sequences come from a man aged 25-40 years in good health and CMV-seropositive.

The chain carries TRBV29-1 and TRBJ1-1; 11 bases are shared with TRBD1. With 6 bases clipped from V and 5 bases from J, the junction kept 8 bases outside the gene matches. The CDR3 loop spans 14 amino acids. Germline V gene sequence: CDR1 SQVTM, CDR2 ANQGSEA. CDR3 bases: TGCAGCGTGGCCGGGACAGGGGGAGGGACTGAAGCTTTCTTT. It is translated as CSVAGTGGGTEAFF. The whole variable domain, filled in from reference TRBV29-1 and TRBJ1-1, reads SAVISQKPSRDICQRGTSLTIQCQVDSQVTMMFWYRQQPGQSLTLIATANQGSEATYESGFVIDKFPISRPNLTFSTLTVSNMSPEDSSIYLCSVAGTGGGTEAFFGQGTRLTVV.

The rearrangement uses TRBV2 and TRBJ2-1, with 7 bases lining up with TRBD2. Trimming removed 7 bases from V and 4 bases from J; junction bases left unmatched: 7. The CDR3 covers 14 residues. The germline gives CDR1 SNHLY, CDR2 FYNNEI. CDR3 residues: CASIEGLPYNEQFF. The DNA of the CDR3 is TGTGCCAGCATCGAGGGACTACCGTACAATGAGCAGTTCTTC.

V and J are TRBV9 and TRBJ2-1; 10 bases map to TRBD2. Germline V gives CDR1 SGDLS, CDR2 YYNGEE. The CDR3 length is 17 residues. The V segment lost 0 bases and the J segment 4 bases; nucleotides outside the gene matches: 7. DNA for the CDR3: TGTGCCAGCAGCGTAGGCCTTACTAGCGGGAAATACAATGAGCAGTTCTTC. This gives the protein CASSVGLTSGKYNEQFF.

The chain recombines TRBV5-1 with TRBJ2-1; 9 bases match TRBD2. Looked up from germline, CDR1 is SGHRS and CDR2 is YFSETQ. This CDR3 comprises 18 residues. V lost 4 bases to trimming and J lost 4 bases; unmatched junction nucleotides: 15. Here the CDR3 reads CASSPRGVAGAPYNEQFF. The CDR3 DNA follows: TGCGCCAGCAGCCCCCGGGGGGTAGCGGGGGCTCCGTACAATGAGCAGTTCTTC.

This sequence joins TRBV4-1 and TRBJ2-7, with 9 bases fitting TRBD2. Trimming took 1 base from V and 0 from J; bases not matched to a gene: 10. The CDR3 runs to 18 residues. Germline CDR1 reads MGHRA; CDR2 reads YSYEKL. The CDR3 sequence is CASSQALPSSGASYEQYV. CDR3 DNA: TGCGCCAGCAGCCAAGCCCTTCCTTCTAGCGGGGCCTCCTACGAGCAGTACGTC.